This T cell receptor beta chain comes out of a study of glioma-infiltrating T cells after dendritic cell vaccination. As to this clone: Its antigen is currently unknown. The junction departs from the called germline gene at one end, perhaps through a read error.

The length of the CDR3 is 13 residues. Germline CDR1 reads SSHAT; CDR2 reads FNYEAQ (reference sequence). Using immunoSEQ multiplex PCR, the repertoire was profiled, and TCRdb retains in-frame clones only, with some absent. This table holds tens of thousands of clones, roughly 80% found once. Time point described: after dendritic cell vaccination, including at tumor progression/relapse. Fresh-frozen tumor tissue and more than two years of survival data were available for all. Study findings and constraints: Survival was not directly related to TCR clonality in these patients.

The clonotype originates from a human donor with glioblastoma. Sequenced here: blood, sampled after dendritic cell vaccination. The chain links TRBV7-7 to TRBJ1-1, with a weak D call TRBD1 (6 bases). The CDR3 region is CASSLVAGAEAFF. The CDR3 DNA reads TGTGCTAGCAGCTTAGTGGCAGGGGCTGAAGCTTTCTTT.